The text below deals with one TCR beta chain. Under the authors' procedure: The authors estimated nucleated cell counts from reference gene primer amplification. Assay used: immunoSEQ multiplex PCR; TCRdb lists only in-frame clones, some missing. Clone size and the V and J calls come from that table; the DNA yielded D and trimming. The sample lists 200,000 to 300,000 clones, about 87% occurring once. The sample originates from a study of blood T cell repertoires in COVID-19. Study background: COVID-19 samples from acute and convalescent phases originated in the United States, Italy and Spain. PBMCs, B-cell-depleted T cells, or T cells provided the cDNA or gDNA that made up the material.

This CDR3 is 15 amino acids long. V dropped 6 bases and J dropped 4 bases, with 16 bases sitting between them. Germline assignment: CDR1 MNHEY and CDR2 SVGAGI. The receptor was isolated from a human donor in a cohort sampled during active COVID-19. The V gene is TRBV6-5, the J gene TRBJ2-1; D is perhaps TRBD1 (6 bases). Sequencing input: peripheral blood. The CDR3 DNA is TGTGCCAGCAGCTCCGTGGTTACAGGGTACAATGAGCAGTTCTTC. The encoded protein is CASSSVVTGYNEQFF.